These 20 T cell receptor beta chains were all obtained from the same sample, sequenced in a study of shared clonotypes between healthy human individuals. Sequenced by immunoSEQ multiplex PCR; TCRdb stores in-frame clones only, minus some. Of approximately 2.3 million clones in the sample, more than 85% are singletons; the top ten hold 0.39%. The sequenced sample was naive CD4+ T cells from PBMCs. Subset specified: CD45RA+ positively selected. These receptors were collected from a man between 18 and 29 years old in good health. Some clones in this sample may be carry-over from other donors' samples.

The chain has TRBV9 and TRBJ2-3; D call uncertain. CDR3 length: 12 residues. Germline assignment: CDR1 SGDLS and CDR2 YYNGEE. Trimming cost V 4 bases and J 6 bases, with 9 bases left between them. The CDR3 spells CASSSSLDTQYF. For the CDR3, the DNA is TGTGCCAGCAGCTCGAGTTTGGATACGCAGTATTTT. The full variable domain, its missing parts supplied by reference TRBV9 and TRBJ2-3, is DSGVTQTPKHLITATGQRVTLRCSPRSGDLSVYWYQQSLDQGLQFLIQYYNGEERAKGNILERFSAQQFPDLHSELNLSSLELGDSALYFCASSSSLDTQYFGPGTRLTVL.

CDR3 coding DNA: TGTGCCAGCTGTCAGGGTCCAGCTCAGCCCCAGCATTTT. Amino acid sequence: CASCQGPAQPQHF. V usage is TRBV2 and J usage is TRBJ1-5; a weak D match, TRBD1 (5 bases). V was trimmed by 8 bases and J by 6 bases, leaving 14 bases between them. CDR3 length: 13 residues. Germline CDR1 and CDR2: SNHLY and FYNNEI. Full variable domain (remainder filled in from reference TRBV2 and TRBJ1-5): EPEVTQTPSHQVTQMGQEVILRCVPISNHLYFYWYRQILGQKVEFLVSFYNNEISEKSEIFDDQFSVERPDGSNFTLKIRSTKLEDSAMYFCASCQGPAQPQHFGDGTRLSIL.

The chain couples TRBV7-2 to TRBJ2-1; D remains ambiguous. The CDR3 contains 13 residues. V dropped 5 bases and J dropped 5 bases, with 10 bases sitting between them. Germline CDR1 reads SGHTA; CDR2 reads FQGNSA. The DNA of the CDR3 is TGTGCCAGCAGCATTGGACCGGACAATGAGCAGTTCTTC. It yields the protein CASSIGPDNEQFF.

V and J are TRBV6-6 and TRBJ1-2; D remains unclear. CDR1 MNHNY and CDR2 SVGAGI come from the germline V gene (reference sequence). The CDR3 loop spans 15 amino acids. V shed 2 bases and J shed 6 bases, with 16 bases lying between them. The CDR3 sequence is CASSYDLLVGDGYTF. The CDR3 nucleotides are TGTGCCAGCAGTTACGATCTTTTGGTAGGAGATGGCTACACCTTC.

V usage is TRBV4-1 and J usage is TRBJ2-1; unclear D gene. Germline values: CDR1 MGHRA, CDR2 YSYEKL. The CDR3 is 15 residues long. The V end lost 0 bases, the J end lost 5 bases, and 11 bases lay between the germline ends. The CDR3 bases are TGCGCCAGCAGCCAAGATCTGGTGTTCAACAATGAGCAGTTCTTC. Protein product: CASSQDLVFNNEQFF.

CDR3 amino acids: CASSLFGGTDTQYF. CDR3 DNA: TGTGCCAGCAGCTTATTCGGGGGCACAGATACGCAGTATTTT. The gene calls are TRBV7-3 and TRBJ2-3; TRBD2 is a possible D gene (5 bases). This CDR3 is built from 14 residues. Germline CDR1 is SGHTA and CDR2 is FQGTGA. V was clipped by 2 bases and J by 1 base, with 7 bases between them.

This chain connects TRBV9 to TRBJ1-3, with D unresolved. Trimming stripped 3 bases from V and 3 bases from J, with 7 bases between. CDR1 SGDLS and CDR2 YYNGEE come from the germline V gene. The CDR3 has 13 residues. DNA of the CDR3: TGTGCCAGCAGCGCGGACGTTGGAAACACCATATATTTT. Protein sequence: CASSADVGNTIYF. The variable domain in full, with the rest retrieved from reference TRBV9 and TRBJ1-3, is DSGVTQTPKHLITATGQRVTLRCSPRSGDLSVYWYQQSLDQGLQFLIQYYNGEERAKGNILERFSAQQFPDLHSELNLSSLELGDSALYFCASSADVGNTIYFGEGSWLTVV.

A word on this clone: This same CDR3 is encoded by further DNA sequences in the sample. This chain links TRBV20-1 with TRBJ1-2; D is unresolved. The germline V and J ends were trimmed by 2 bases and 4 bases, with 5 bases remaining between them. Germline V lookup: CDR1 DFQATT, CDR2 SNEGSKA (reference sequence). CDR3 length: 11 amino acids. The CDR3 sequence is CSARLGYGYTF. The CDR3 bases are TGCAGTGCTAGATTGGGCTATGGCTACACCTTC.

V usage is TRBV25-1 and J usage is TRBJ2-5; D remains unclear. The CDR3 is made up of 12 amino acids. Trimming removed 6 bases from V and 4 bases from J, with 9 bases in between. Germline CDR1 MGHDK, CDR2 SYGVNS. The CDR3 is CASRGAGETQYF. The CDR3 nucleotides are TGTGCCAGCAGGGGTGCCGGAGAGACCCAGTACTTC. Combining the CDR3 with reference TRBV25-1 and TRBJ2-5 gives the whole variable domain EADIYQTPRYLVIGTGKKITLECSQTMGHDKMYWYQQDPGMELHLIHYSYGVNSTEKGDLSSESTVSRIRTEHFPLTLESARPSHTSQYLCASRGAGETQYFGPGTRLLVL.

This clone was detected a few times. Other DNA sequences of this sample code for an identical CDR3. The gene calls are TRBV7-9 and TRBJ1-1; 8 nucleotides match TRBD1. CDR1 is SEHNR and CDR2 is FQNEAQ in the germline V gene (reference sequence). This CDR3 contains 14 residues. Trimming removed 5 bases from V and 1 base from J; junction bases left unmatched: 3. The DNA of the CDR3 is TGTGCCAGCAGCAGGGGACAGGCGAACACTGAAGCTTTCTTT. Protein sequence: CASSRGQANTEAFF.

The chain uses TRBV7-9 and TRBJ1-1, with D hard to call. There are 14 residues in the CDR3. V lost 1 base, J lost 4 bases, and 10 bases lay in between. CDR1 is SEHNR, CDR2 FQNEAQ, per germline (reference sequence). DNA for the CDR3: TGTGCCAGCAGCTTAGTCGGGAGAGGCACTGAAGCTTTCTTT. As protein: CASSLVGRGTEAFF.

The chain employs TRBV19 and TRBJ2-5, with TRBD2 identical over 11 bases. V lost 8 bases, J lost 1 base, and 3 bases stayed unmatched. This CDR3 has 14 residues. The germline gives CDR1 LNHDA, CDR2 SQIVND (reference sequence). CDR3 sequence: CASAGTSGQETQYF. CDR3 DNA sequence: TGTGCCAGTGCCGGGACTAGCGGCCAAGAGACCCAGTACTTC.

The V gene is TRBV7-9, the J gene TRBJ2-7; D may be TRBD1 (6 bases). CDR3 length equals 14 residues. Trimming pared 1 base from V and 0 bases from J, leaving 7 bases between. CDR1 is SEHNR, CDR2 FQNEAQ, per germline (reference sequence). The CDR3 bases are TGTGCCAGCAGCTTAGGGGACACCTCCTACGAGCAGTACTTC. Its translation: CASSLGDTSYEQYF.

The rearrangement links TRBV2 to TRBJ1-4; 7 bases map to TRBD1. Germline assignment: CDR1 SNHLY and CDR2 FYNNEI. The CDR3 is 13 amino acids. J lost 7 bases, V lost 7 bases, and 6 bases had no gene match. CDR3 sequence (DNA): TGTGCCAGCAAGGGGACAGTTTTTGAAAAACTGTTTTTT. Translated, it gives CASKGTVFEKLFF.

The rearrangement uses TRBV15 and TRBJ2-3; perhaps D is TRBD1 or TRBD2 (6 bases each). This CDR3 region has 14 residues. Germline V gene lookup returns CDR1 LNHNV and CDR2 YYDKDF (reference sequence). With 5 bases removed from V and 2 bases from J, the gap between germline ends came to 11 bases. The CDR3 nucleotides are TGTGCCACCAGCGGAGGGGGATCCACAGATACGCAGTATTTT. Amino acid sequence: CATSGGGSTDTQYF. Full variable domain (remainder filled in from reference TRBV15 and TRBJ2-3): DAMVIQNPRYQVTQFGKPVTLSCSQTLNHNVMYWYQQKSSQAPKLLFHYYDKDFNNEADTPDNFQSRRPNTSFCFLDIRSPGLGDTAMYLCATSGGGSTDTQYFGPGTRLTVL.

The chain combines TRBV9 with TRBJ2-2, with D possibly being TRBD2 (5 bases). The CDR3 has 12 amino acids. CDR1 and CDR2 (germline): SGDLS, YYNGEE. Trimming took 4 bases from V and 6 from J, leaving 7 bases between them. CDR3 region: CASSLDSGELFF. The DNA of the CDR3 is TGTGCCAGCAGCCTGGACTCCGGGGAGCTGTTTTTT.

The V call is TRBV7-2, the J call TRBJ2-3; 8 bases are a match to TRBD2. This CDR3 region has 19 residues. Germline-derived CDR1 and CDR2 are SGHTA and FQGNSA. Losses at the gene ends were 3 bases for V and 0 bases for J; bases not matched to a gene: 14. CDR3 sequence: CASSLRHLKVAGSTDTQYF. For the CDR3, the DNA is TGTGCCAGCAGCTTGCGTCACCTAAAAGTAGCGGGGAGCACAGATACGCAGTATTTT.

The genes are TRBV11-2 and TRBJ2-1; either TRBD1 or TRBD2 may fit D (6 bases each). This CDR3 is built from 16 residues. V lost 1 base and J 4 bases, leaving 14 bases between the germline ends. Looked up from germline, CDR1 is SGHAT and CDR2 is FQNNGV. The CDR3 here is CASSLAGALAYNEQFF. Written as DNA, the CDR3 is TGTGCCAGCAGCTTAGCGGGGGCACTAGCTTACAATGAGCAGTTCTTC.

V is TRBV7-6 and J is TRBJ1-1; 8 bases agree with TRBD1. V dropped 2 bases and J dropped 0; count of bases not matched to a gene: 5. The CDR3 consists of 16 residues. The germline gives CDR1 SGHVS, CDR2 FNYEAQ. DNA of the CDR3: TGTGCCAGCAGCTTAATTCAGGGGGCAGTGAACACTGAAGCTTTCTTT. Translation gives CASSLIQGAVNTEAFF. Looking up the rest from reference TRBV7-6 and TRBJ1-1 gives the full variable domain: GAGVSQSPRYKVTKRGQDVALRCDPISGHVSLYWYRQALGQGPEFLTYFNYEAQQDKSGLPNDRFSAERPEGSISTLTIQRTEQRDSAMYRCASSLIQGAVNTEAFFGQGTRLTVV.

V usage is TRBV7-2 and J usage is TRBJ2-7; 8 nucleotides agree with TRBD1. After removal of 3 bases from V and 1 base from J, the junction contained 8 bases not matched to a gene. This CDR3 has 16 amino acids. Germline V gene data show CDR1 as SGHTA and CDR2 as FQGNSA. The CDR3 region has the DNA TGTGCCAGCAGCTTTTTTGAGCGGACAGGGTCCTACGAGCAGTACTTC. It specifies CASSFFERTGSYEQYF. Looking up the rest from reference TRBV7-2 and TRBJ2-7 gives the full variable domain: GAGVSQSPSNKVTEKGKDVELRCDPISGHTALYWYRQSLGQGLEFLIYFQGNSAPDKSGLPSDRFSAERTGGSVSTLTIQRTQQEDSAVYLCASSFFERTGSYEQYFGPGTRLTVT.